This TCR beta chain was recorded in a study of neurological immune-mediated disorders. Sorted libraries came from 950,000 to 1,000,000 CD4+ or CD8+ T cells. Overall study results and limits: No clinical or MRI feature was associated with the multiple sclerosis repertoire cluster. Phylogenetic grouping assigned the repertoires of 18 of 34 multiple sclerosis patients to a single related-CDR3 cluster, which may represent a signature.

CDR3 size: 12 residues. Trimming removed 5 bases at V and 6 bases at J, with 12 bases between. The V gene's germline CDR1 is SGHDT and CDR2 YYEEEE. A single record per CDR3 protein comes from TCRdb applying MiXCR to the 5' RACE reads. The sample consists of approximately 44,000 distinct CDR3 sequences, approximately 5.8% of them appearing once. This clonotype was found many times. Its cognate antigen is unknown. The chain uses TRBV5-6 and TRBJ2-7, with D maybe TRBD2 (5 bases). This sequence originates from a woman between 18 and 29 years old with multiple sclerosis. The specimen sequenced was CD4+ T cells from blood. DNA for the CDR3: TGTGCCAGCAGGTTTCTAGGAGGCGAGCAGTACTTC. This translates into CASRFLGGEQYF. The variable domain in full, completed from reference TRBV5-6 and TRBJ2-7, reads DAGVTQSPTHLIKTRGQQVTLRCSPKSGHDTVSWYQQALGQGPQFIFQYYEEEERQRGNFPDRFSGHQFPNYSSELNVNALLLGDSALYLCASRFLGGEQYFGPGTRLTVT.